Each of the 10 T cell receptor beta chains below was sequenced from the same sample in a study of blood T cells in healthy people across ages. Alongside a J-beta primer mix, a sample-barcoded 5' primer served in a second PCR lasting about 7 to 12 cycles. TCRdb passed the 5' RACE reads through MiXCR, listing each CDR3 protein once. The data hold some 800,000 distinct CDR3 sequences, with about 42% observed a single time. Source material: blood. The receptors shown here come from a man aged 55 to 70 in good health.

This chain joins TRBV4-3 and TRBJ1-2; D remains unclear. The V gene lost 3 bases and the J gene lost 4 bases, with 12 bases spanning the gap. This CDR3 is 14 amino acids long. The germline V gene encodes CDR1 LGHNA and CDR2 YSLEER. CDR3 region: CASSHSRAIYGYTF. For the CDR3, the DNA is TGCGCCAGCAGCCACTCCCGGGCTATCTATGGCTACACCTTC.

The J gene is TRBJ1-2, the V gene TRBV12-3 or TRBV12-4; no clear D gene. The V end was cut by 5 bases, the J end by 2 bases, with 18 bases between. There are 16 residues in the CDR3. The CDR3, as DNA: TGTGCCAGCAGTCCGAGAATGCGGGCGGGGAACTATGGCTACACCTTC. Amino acids: CASSPRMRAGNYGYTF.

This clonotype was counted between two and nine times. The rearrangement links TRBV25-1 to TRBJ2-6; TRBD2 matches at 13 bases. The CDR3 contains 18 residues. The trim removed 6 bases at V and 0 bases at J, leaving 5 bases unmatched. Germline loops: CDR1 MGHDK, CDR2 SYGVNS. CDR3 loop: CASSGLAGVDSGANVLTF. In DNA form, the CDR3 reads TGTGCCAGCAGCGGACTAGCGGGGGTAGACTCTGGGGCCAACGTCCTGACTTTC.

The chain uses TRBV7-2 and TRBJ2-7, with 14 nucleotides matching TRBD2. The CDR3 contains 19 residues. Germline V gene lookup returns CDR1 SGHTA and CDR2 FQGNSA. With V trimmed by 5 bases and J by 7 bases, 19 bases remained unmatched. CDR3 sequence: CASSPRLAGGLSSYNEQYF. CDR3 DNA sequence: TGTGCCAGCAGCCCCCGACTAGCGGGGGGGCTGAGCTCCTACAATGAGCAGTACTTC.

This clonotype showed up just a few times. The chain has TRBV14 and TRBJ1-2; 10 bases fit TRBD1. The CDR3 runs 17 residues. Germline CDR1 reads SGHDN; CDR2 reads FVKESK. V was pared by 6 bases and J by 8 bases, with 18 bases of the junction left unmatched. The CDR3 DNA reads as TGTGCCAGCAGGCCCGATGGGACAGGGGATCCCTTTGAGGGCTACACCTTC. Amino acids: CASRPDGTGDPFEGYTF.

The chain uses TRBV6-5 and TRBJ2-1; 13 bases map to TRBD2. The CDR3 length is 15 residues. After removal of 0 bases from V and 9 bases from J, the junction contained 2 bases not matched to a gene. CDR1 is MNHEY, CDR2 SVGAGI, per germline. DNA of the CDR3: TGTGCCAGCAGTTACTCACTAGCGGGGGGGCCTGAGCAGTTCTTC. The encoded protein is CASSYSLAGGPEQFF.

This clonotype was found a few times. This sequence joins TRBV29-1 and TRBJ2-4; D is undetermined. V was cut by 5 bases and J by 0 bases, with 14 bases left in between. Germline V lookup: CDR1 SQVTM, CDR2 ANQGSEA. This CDR3 is 15 amino acids long. DNA of the CDR3: TGCAGCGTTTCCCAGGAGAACTTAGCCAAAAACATTCAGTACTTC. This codes for CSVSQENLAKNIQYF.

This chain joins TRBV20-1 and TRBJ2-5; the D gene is possibly TRBD1 (5 bases). In germline, CDR1 is DFQATT, CDR2 SNEGSKA (reference sequence). This CDR3 is built from 16 residues. V was trimmed by 0 bases and J by 4 bases, leaving 18 bases between them. CDR3 nucleotide sequence: TGCAGTGCTAGAGATGCTGTTTCGGGTAGGGGAGAGACCCAGTACTTC. This translates into CSARDAVSGRGETQYF.

This clonotype has only a few counts. The chain recombines TRBV5-5 with TRBJ1-2, with D unclear. Germline CDR1 is SGHKS and CDR2 is YYEKEE (reference sequence). V dropped 0 bases and J dropped 0 bases, with 15 bases sitting between them. The CDR3 totals 17 residues. This CDR3 is CASSLVEDPLANYGYTF. The CDR3 region has the DNA TGTGCCAGCAGCTTGGTGGAGGACCCCTTAGCTAACTATGGCTACACCTTC.

V gene TRBV6-2 or TRBV6-3 combines with J gene TRBJ2-1, with D tentatively TRBD1 (5 bases). Between the trimmed V and J ends, which lost 8 bases and 0 bases, there was a span of 11 bases. CDR1 and CDR2 from the germline V gene are MNHEY and SVGEGT. This CDR3 has 14 residues. The CDR3 loop is CASGARTSYNEQFF. CDR3 in DNA: TGTGCCAGCGGGGCACGTACCTCCTACAATGAGCAGTTCTTC.